The 20 T cell receptor beta chains below were found in one sample sequenced in a study of T cells in localized non-small cell lung cancer. TCRdb's copy holds only in-frame clones and misses some; the assay was immunoSEQ multiplex PCR. This table has some 27,000 clones, 85% to 90% appearing once. Sequenced material: peripheral blood, taken before any cancer treatment. All receptors derive from a female donor older than 55 with stage III squamous cell lung carcinoma.

The genes are TRBV6-5 and TRBJ2-2; D is ambiguous. V was cut by 0 bases and J by 4 bases, with 12 bases left in between. Germline values: CDR1 MNHEY, CDR2 SVGAGI. The CDR3 totals 16 residues. Here the CDR3 DNA reads TGTGCCAGCAGTTACTCGGCGGTTTCAGGCACCGGGGAGCTGTTTTTT. It encodes CASSYSAVSGTGELFF.

The chain is built from TRBV28 and TRBJ2-7; 10 bases fit TRBD1. This CDR3 region has 16 residues. The germline gives CDR1 MDHEN, CDR2 SYDVKM. J was trimmed by 1 base and V by 2 bases; bases with no gene match: 5. CDR3 sequence reads: CASSLPGQGGSYEQYF. The DNA of the CDR3 is TGTGCCAGCAGTTTACCTGGACAGGGGGGTTCCTACGAGCAGTACTTC.

V and J are TRBV25-1 and TRBJ2-7, with 10 bases that match TRBD1. Per germline, CDR1 MGHDK and CDR2 SYGVNS. This CDR3 region has 15 residues. V lost 5 bases and J lost 2; bases outside the gene matches: 6. The CDR3 DNA reads as TGTGCCAGCAGTAGGCCCGGGACAGGGGCCTACGAGCAGTACTTC. The encoded protein is CASSRPGTGAYEQYF.

The gene calls are TRBV5-1 and TRBJ2-5; 7 nucleotides align to TRBD2. V gave up 4 bases and J gave up 4 bases; unmatched junction bases: 10. Looked up from germline, CDR1 is SGHRS and CDR2 is YFSETQ. This CDR3 region has 15 residues. The CDR3 region is CASSGEGTLGETQYF. The DNA for the CDR3 is TGCGCCAGCAGCGGGGAGGGGACCTTGGGAGAGACCCAGTACTTC.

The chain couples TRBV6-5 to TRBJ1-4; unclear D gene. CDR3 length: 16 amino acids. The V and J ends lost 0 bases and 0 bases respectively, with 8 bases between them. In germline, CDR1 is MNHEY, CDR2 SVGAGI. CDR3 sequence (DNA): TGTGCCAGCAGTTACTCCCCCCCTGCAACTAATGAAAAACTGTTTTTT. Protein product: CASSYSPPATNEKLFF.

The chain uses TRBV19 and TRBJ1-5, with TRBD1 matching 8 bases. The CDR3 totals 14 residues. Germline V CDR1 and CDR2: LNHDA, SQIVND (reference sequence). Unmatched junction bases numbered 5, after V lost 6 bases and J lost 4 bases. CDR3 region: CASRARQGNQPQHF. CDR3 DNA sequence: TGTGCCAGTAGGGCCCGACAGGGGAATCAGCCCCAGCATTTT. Complete variable domain (other parts from reference TRBV19 and TRBJ1-5): DGGITQSPKYLFRKEGQNVTLSCEQNLNHDAMYWYRQDPGQGLRLIYYSQIVNDFQKGDIAEGYSVSREKKESFPLTVTSAQKNPTAFYLCASRARQGNQPQHFGDGTRLSIL.

This chain uses TRBV29-1 with TRBJ2-3; 12 bases are shared with TRBD2. Germline assignment: CDR1 SQVTM and CDR2 ANQGSEA. The junction had 8 bases not matched to a gene; V was cut back by 6 bases and J by 4 bases. This CDR3 has 15 amino acids. The CDR3: CSVKKTSGRSDTQYF. The CDR3 bases are TGCAGCGTGAAGAAGACTAGCGGGAGATCAGATACGCAGTATTTT.

The CDR3 nucleotides read TGTGCCATCAGGGTCGAAGGGGCAGCAGATACGCAGTATTTT. As protein: CAIRVEGAADTQYF. The chain is built from TRBV10-3 and TRBJ2-3; possibly TRBD1 for D (5 bases). Looked up from germline, CDR1 is ENHRY and CDR2 is SYGVKD. The CDR3 extends over 14 amino acids. V was cut by 6 bases and J by 4 bases, with 14 bases left in between.

The V call is TRBV27, the J call TRBJ2-3; TRBD2 aligns across 9 bases. The V gene end was trimmed by 2 bases and the J gene end by 5 bases; junction bases not matched to a gene: 5. The length of the CDR3 is 15 residues. Germline V gene lookup returns CDR1 MNHEY and CDR2 SMNVEV (reference sequence). The DNA for the CDR3 is TGTGCCAGCAGTTTACGGGCGGGGGGGCAAGATACGCAGTATTTT. Encoded protein: CASSLRAGGQDTQYF.

The V and J genes are TRBV5-4 and TRBJ2-6; 8 bases are a match to TRBD1. With V trimmed by 3 bases and J by 1 base, 6 bases remained unmatched. Germline V lookup: CDR1 SGHNT, CDR2 YYREEE (reference sequence). This CDR3 comprises 17 residues. CDR3 loop: CASSSDRENSGANVLTF. CDR3 nucleotides: TGTGCCAGCAGCTCGGACAGGGAAAATTCTGGGGCCAACGTCCTGACTTTC.

Only a few counts were recorded for this clone. The V call is TRBV28, the J call TRBJ2-5; D is perhaps TRBD1 (6 bases). V was cut by 6 bases and J by 4 bases, with 12 bases left in between. The CDR3 is 13 amino acids. The germline CDR1 and CDR2 sequences are MDHEN and SYDVKM. The CDR3 DNA sequence: TGTGCCAGCAGCGGGACAACAGGAGAGACCCAGTACTTC. Encoded protein: CASSGTTGETQYF.

This clone was picked up a small number of times. CDR3 loop: CASSDLGLAQFF. Written as DNA, the CDR3 is TGCGCCAGCAGTGACCTCGGACTGGCGCAGTTCTTC. This chain links TRBV10-1 with TRBJ2-1, with D possibly being TRBD2 (5 bases). The CDR3 sequence is 12 residues long. Looked up from germline, CDR1 is WNHNN and CDR2 is SYGVQD (reference sequence). V was pared by 3 bases and J by 12 bases, with 12 bases between.

This clone was counted only a few times. This chain connects TRBV2 to TRBJ2-5, with 8 bases aligning to TRBD2. Germline CDR1 reads SNHLY; CDR2 reads FYNNEI. V lost 5 bases and J lost 3; bases outside the gene matches: 14. The CDR3 runs to 17 residues. CDR3 sequence: CASSPGYAGGGEETQYF. In DNA form, the CDR3 reads TGTGCCAGCAGTCCTGGGTATGCGGGAGGAGGGGAAGAGACCCAGTACTTC.

About this clone itself: Germline and junction disagree at one end, which may indicate a read error. The sample contains more than one DNA sequence encoding this CDR3. The chain joins TRBV6-6 to TRBJ1-2; TRBD1 is a possible D gene (6 bases). Germline assignment: CDR1 MNHNY and CDR2 SVGAGI (reference sequence). CDR3 size: 14 residues. The CDR3 is CASSYRGAGYGYTF. The CDR3 nucleotides are TGTGCCAGCAGTTACCGGGGGGCAGGCTATGGCTACACTTTC.

This chain joins TRBV7-8 and TRBJ1-1; 8 bases are a match to TRBD1. The CDR3 is made up of 14 amino acids. CDR1 and CDR2 from the germline V gene are SGHVS and FQNEAQ. V was clipped by 2 bases and J by 4 bases; unmatched bases: 3. The CDR3 loop is CASSLFDRGTEAFF. Written as DNA, the CDR3 is TGTGCCAGCAGCTTATTCGACAGGGGCACTGAAGCTTTCTTT.

This chain connects TRBV29-1 to TRBJ1-1; 10 bases fit TRBD1. Germline CDR1 and CDR2: SQVTM and ANQGSEA. The CDR3 has 11 residues. V was clipped by 5 bases and J by 8 bases; unmatched bases: 2. The CDR3 loop is CSVRDRGEAFF. The CDR3 DNA sequence: TGCAGCGTTAGGGACAGGGGAGAAGCTTTCTTT.

The chain uses TRBV28 and TRBJ1-5; possibly TRBD1 for D (5 bases). CDR1 MDHEN and CDR2 SYDVKM come from the germline V gene. V was pared by 3 bases and J by 6 bases, with 15 bases between. This CDR3 contains 15 residues. CDR3 nucleotides: TGTGCCAGCAGTTTTAACGTGGGGGGGAGTCAGCCCCAGCATTTT. Amino acid sequence: CASSFNVGGSQPQHF.

The chain uses TRBV9 and TRBJ2-5; 12 bases agree with TRBD2. V gave up 4 bases and J gave up 3 bases; unmatched junction bases: 4. The CDR3 sequence is 15 residues long. The germline gives CDR1 SGDLS, CDR2 YYNGEE. DNA for the CDR3: TGTGCCAGCAGCCCACGACTAGCGGGGGAAGAGACCCAGTACTTC. Encoded protein: CASSPRLAGEETQYF. Filled out from reference TRBV9 and TRBJ2-5, the complete variable domain reads DSGVTQTPKHLITATGQRVTLRCSPRSGDLSVYWYQQSLDQGLQFLIQYYNGEERAKGNILERFSAQQFPDLHSELNLSSLELGDSALYFCASSPRLAGEETQYFGPGTRLLVL.

The J gene is TRBJ2-1, the V gene TRBV5-1, with 11 nucleotides matching TRBD2. The CDR3 length is 19 residues. Germline assignment: CDR1 SGHRS and CDR2 YFSETQ. V lost 0 bases, J lost 2 bases, and 10 bases stayed unmatched. CDR3 sequence: CASSLAGLAAPSAYNEQFF. CDR3 nucleotides: TGCGCCAGCAGCTTGGCGGGACTAGCGGCCCCGAGCGCCTACAATGAGCAGTTCTTC.

In its sample, this clone was seen a few times. The J gene is TRBJ2-1, the V gene TRBV7-9; 8 nucleotides agree with TRBD2. From germline, CDR1 is SEHNR and CDR2 FQNEAQ (reference sequence). The CDR3 length is 18 residues. V dropped 7 bases and J dropped 4; count of bases not matched to a gene: 18. CDR3 DNA: TGTGCCAGCACCTCCCCAGGCGCCGGGACTAGAGCTTACAATGAGCAGTTCTTC. Its protein product is CASTSPGAGTRAYNEQFF.